The clone carrying this T cell receptor (beta chain) is medium-sized within its sample. Its specificity is unknown. This record comes from a study of spatial heterogeneity in lung cancer. Across the whole study: Median follow-up for sequenced PBMC samples was roughly 22 months after resection, when such samples existed. Sequence detection consistently recorded a greater number of beta-chain than alpha-chain sequences.

Findings and caveats of the study: Blood contained ubiquitous expanded tumor TCRs more at resection than at follow-up.

MiXCR, applied by TCRdb to the 5' RACE reads, yields one record per CDR3 protein. The sample carries roughly 9,900 distinct CDR3 sequences, around a quarter recorded once. Time point reported: blood at routine non-recurrence follow-up after resection. Whole RNA, isolated from tumor, nontumor lung or frozen PBMC, was sequenced without prior sorting. Germline loops: CDR1 SNHLY, CDR2 FYNNEI. The CDR3 loop spans 15 amino acids. V lost 3 bases and J lost 7; bases outside the gene matches: 7. The sequencing here drew on PBMCs, taken at follow-up. This rearrangement joins TRBV2 to TRBJ2-2; 8 positions match TRBD2. The clonotype originates from a female donor with early-stage non-small cell lung cancer. In nucleotides, the CDR3 is TGTGCCAGCAGTGAGAGCGGGAGTATGGTCGGGGAGCTGTTTTTT. This sequence encodes CASSESGSMVGELFF.